This TCR beta chain comes out of a study of T cells after posttransplantation cyclophosphamide. Study-wide points: Later post-transplant blood repertoires were often dominated by donor CD8+ memory clones.

TCRdb keeps only in-frame clones here, not all; method: immunoSEQ multiplex PCR. The sample carries 12,000 or so clones, around 90% recorded once. Busulfan-fludarabine conditioning, marrow transplant, and cyclophosphamide on days +3 and +4 were administered. Comment on this clone: Its target is unknown.

Trimming cost V 1 base and J 4 bases; bases outside gene matches: 6. CDR3 length: 16 amino acids. Germline lookup yields CDR1 KGHSH and CDR2 LQKENI. The TCR comes from a female patient between 30 and 40 years old who received an allogeneic stem cell transplant from an unrelated donor, was CMV-positive, and had no GVHD. Certain T cells may be donor cells from the graft. The rearrangement links TRBV18 to TRBJ1-4, with TRBD1 matching over 7 bases. The specimen comprised PBMCs, sampled after allogeneic stem cell transplant with posttransplant cyclophosphamide. CDR3 sequence reads: CASSPRQGSSNEKLFF. For the CDR3, the DNA is TGTGCCAGCTCACCACGACAGGGCTCTAGTAATGAAAAACTGTTTTTT.